Below are 21 T cell receptor beta chains sequenced from a single sample in a study of tumor-infiltrating lymphocytes in oesophageal squamous cell carcinoma. MiXCR, run by TCRdb on the PCR reads, gives a single entry per CDR3 protein. The sample carries under 20,000 distinct CDR3 sequences, around two fifths recorded once. The specimen sequenced was normal esophageal tissue next to the tumor. The source of these receptors is a male donor with esophageal squamous cell carcinoma.

This clonotype occurred many times. This may arise from a read error, as a much more abundant clone is one base away. The rearrangement joins TRBV7-3 to TRBJ2-7; D is unclear. Germline assignment: CDR1 SGHTA and CDR2 FQGTGA. The CDR3 sequence is 13 residues long. The V and J ends lost 1 base and 7 bases respectively, with 11 bases between them. CDR3 bases: TGTGCCAGCAGCTTAAGTGGCAGCAATGAGCAGTACTTC. Translation: CASSLSGSNEQYF.

This clonotype has just one count. V and J are TRBV7-6 and TRBJ1-1; the D is unclear. The CDR3 totals 14 residues. V was shortened by 8 bases and J by 0 bases, with 13 bases between the two germline ends. Per the germline V gene, CDR1 is SGHVS and CDR2 is FNYEAQ. CDR3 nucleotide sequence: TGTGCCAGCCTTAAGGGCAGTTTGAACACTGAAGCTTTCTTT. This gives the protein CASLKGSLNTEAFF.

The chain links TRBV5-4 to TRBJ2-5; 11 positions match TRBD1. The CDR3 runs 15 residues. Germline V gene lookup returns CDR1 SGHNT and CDR2 YYREEE (reference sequence). With V trimmed by 4 bases and J by 5 bases, 7 bases remained unmatched. CDR3 DNA sequence: TGTGCCAGCAGCATGACCGGGACAGGGGGTGAGACCCAGTACTTC. Its protein product is CASSMTGTGGETQYF.

This clonotype appeared once. This chain joins TRBV3-1 and TRBJ2-4; D gene ambiguous. The DNA end lines up better with TRBJ2-7; the J call may be wrong. From germline, CDR1 is LGHDT and CDR2 YNNKEL (reference sequence). The CDR3 sequence is 13 residues long. The chain's CDR3 is CASSQGGAYEQYF. The CDR3 region has the DNA TGTGCCAGCAGCCAAGGAGGTGCCTACGAGCAGTACTTC.

This chain links TRBV6-1 with TRBJ1-3; TRBD1 might be the D (6 bases). V was cut by 5 bases and J by 3 bases, with 14 bases left in between. There are 15 residues in the CDR3. In germline, CDR1 is MNHNS, CDR2 SASEGT. The CDR3 DNA sequence: TGTGCCAGCAGTTCCGGGGGCTTCCTTGGAAACACCATATATTTT. This encodes CASSSGGFLGNTIYF.

Many counts were recorded for this clonotype. The V call is TRBV10-2, the J call TRBJ2-2; no clear D gene. Germline V gene sequence: CDR1 WSHSY, CDR2 SAAADI. This CDR3 has 14 amino acids. Trimming cost V 4 bases and J 2 bases, with 8 bases left between them. DNA for the CDR3: TGCGCCAGCAGTGCCGTCATTAACACCGGGGAGCTGTTTTTT. Its protein product is CASSAVINTGELFF.

Of note for this clonotype: At one boundary the junction diverges from the germline segment, which might be a read error. The gene calls are TRBV7-2 and TRBJ2-5; TRBD1 matches at 9 bases. The CDR3 covers 15 residues. Germline lookup yields CDR1 SGHTA and CDR2 FQGNSA. As DNA, the CDR3 is TGTGCCAGCAGCTTACGGGGACAGGGTTATTCACCCCTCCACTTC. Amino acids: CASSLRGQGYSPLHF.

This clonotype came up once. This likely comes from a read error, as the CDR3 has no conserved phenylalanine or tryptophan at its end. The DNA is left out, because the CDR3 cannot be placed on it with certainty; the CDR3 is given as TCRdb lists it. This chain connects TRBV6-8 to TRBJ2-1; the tabulated D call, TRBD1, remains unverified against the DNA. The CDR3 has 14 residues if both end residues are counted. Germline V gene sequence: CDR1 MNHGY, CDR2 SAAAGT. The CDR3 sequence: CASKQDTYEQYFGS.

In this sample, this clonotype turned up many times. The chain joins TRBV11-2 to TRBJ2-3; no definite D call. The CDR3 has 13 residues. Trimming stripped 6 bases from V and 1 base from J, with 8 bases between. The germline V gene has CDR1 SGHAT and CDR2 FQNNGV. The chain's CDR3 is CASRDPGTDTQYF. The CDR3 DNA reads TGTGCCAGCAGGGACCCGGGCACAGATACGCAGTATTTT.

The chain links TRBV6-8 to TRBJ2-7; 9 positions match TRBD1. CDR3 size: 13 residues. Germline values: CDR1 MNHGY, CDR2 SAAAGT. The V and J ends lost 5 bases and 10 bases, in that order; junction bases with no gene match: 9. CDR3 sequence: CASSGLDRGTQYF. The CDR3 coding sequence is TGTGCCAGCAGTGGTTTGGACAGGGGCACCCAGTACTTC.

To note about this clonotype: One end of the junction varies from germline; a read error may be responsible. The chain links TRBV7-6 to TRBJ2-7, with D uncertain. Germline lookup yields CDR1 SGHVS and CDR2 FNYEAQ. The CDR3 has 13 amino acids. The CDR3 reads CASSRVDNSPLHF. CDR3 bases: TGTGCCAGCAGCCGGGTGGATAATTCACCCCTCCACTTC.

This clonotype has at least ten counts. Its ends do not fully match the called genes, so a read error is possible. The rearrangement joins TRBV5-4 to TRBJ2-1, with D possibly being TRBD2 (7 bases). Germline V gives CDR1 SGHNT, CDR2 YYREEE (reference sequence). The CDR3 runs 16 residues. CDR3 in DNA: TGCGCCAGCAGCCGCGGGGGCGGGAGTTTACCCCCGGGGCAGTTCTTC. Translating it yields CASSRGGGSLPPGQFF.

This clonotype has at least ten counts. The chain links TRBV6-1 to TRBJ1-4; 7 positions match TRBD1. The CDR3 runs to 15 residues. Losses at the gene ends were 5 bases for V and 16 bases for J; bases not matched to a gene: 19. CDR1 and CDR2 (germline): MNHNS, SASEGT. CDR3 region: CASSNQPGQLAPPFF. CDR3 DNA sequence: TGTGCCAGCAGTAACCAACCGGGACAGCTCGCTCCTCCGTTTTTT.

As for this clonotype: This likely comes from a read error, as the CDR3 has no conserved phenylalanine or tryptophan at its end. Because the CDR3's place on the DNA is in doubt, the DNA is left out and the CDR3 is given as listed by TCRdb. The chain has TRBV27 and TRBJ1-1; no check of the table's D call, TRBD1, against the DNA was made. Looked up from germline, CDR1 is MNHEY and CDR2 is SMNVEV (reference sequence). Inclusive of both ends, the CDR3 amounts to 9 amino acids. The CDR3 sequence is CASSLKPAG.

The chain has TRBV6-6 and TRBJ2-5, with D hard to call. The J call is in doubt because the DNA end fits TRBJ2-7 better. Germline V gives CDR1 MNHNY, CDR2 SVGAGI (reference sequence). The CDR3 has 10 residues. CDR3 nucleotides: TGTGCCAGCTCGGACGGCGAGCAGTACTTC. This gives the protein CASSDGEQYF.

This clonotype was seen ten or more times. The chain has TRBV27 and TRBJ2-1; 12 nucleotides agree with TRBD2. V was clipped by 2 bases and J by 7 bases; unmatched bases: 9. CDR3 length: 17 amino acids. The germline gives CDR1 MNHEY, CDR2 SMNVEV (reference sequence). CDR3 sequence: CASSLLASGRAGNEQFF. CDR3 nucleotide sequence: TGTGCCAGCAGTTTACTGGCTAGCGGGAGGGCCGGGAATGAGCAGTTCTTC.

The V and J genes are TRBV7-2 and TRBJ2-3; D is unresolved. The end of the DNA aligns better with TRBJ2-7, so the J call may be wrong. CDR3 length: 15 residues. The germline CDR1 and CDR2 sequences are SGHTA and FQGNSA. The chain's CDR3 is CASSSVDSGSYEQYF. Here the CDR3 DNA reads TGTGCCAGCAGCTCCGTCGACTCTGGCTCCTACGAGCAGTACTTC.

The chain has TRBV7-8 and TRBJ2-5; 12 bases agree with TRBD2. V gave up 4 bases and J gave up 11 bases; unmatched junction bases: 14. Germline CDR1 SGHVS, CDR2 FQNEAQ. CDR3 length equals 16 residues. CDR3 DNA sequence: TGTGCCAGCAGCTGGCTAGCGGGAGGGCCTCTGAATGAGCAGTACTTC. The encoded protein is CASSWLAGGPLNEQYF. Full variable domain (rest looked up from reference TRBV7-8 and TRBJ2-5): GAGVSQSPRYKVAKRGQDVALRCDPISGHVSLFWYQQALGQGPEFLTYFQNEAQLDKSGLPSDRFFAERPEGSVSTLKIQRTQQEDSAVYLCASSWLAGGPLNEQYFGPGTRLLVL.

This clonotype came up many times. A much larger clone differs from this one at a single base, so this may be a read error. The CDR3 bases are TGCGCCAGCAAGCCTGGACAGGGTGGTGAGCAGTACTTC. Its protein is CASKPGQGGEQYF. The chain carries TRBV10-1 and TRBJ2-5, with 8 bases matching TRBD1. Germline V lookup: CDR1 WNHNN, CDR2 SYGVQD (reference sequence). This CDR3 contains 13 residues. Trimming at V came to 7 bases and at J to 11 bases, leaving 12 bases not matched to a gene.

By frequency in the sample, this clonotype is medium-sized. The chain links TRBV7-2 to TRBJ2-7; the D is unclear. The DNA end lines up better with TRBJ2-5; the J call may be wrong. The CDR3 has 11 amino acids. Germline loops: CDR1 SGHTA, CDR2 FQGNSA. DNA of the CDR3: TGTGCCAGCAGCCAGCGACAGACCCAGTACTTC. Its translation is CASSQRQTQYF.

This clonotype was found a few times. The chain links TRBV28 to TRBJ2-5, with TRBD1 matching 9 bases. Matching the DNA end better, TRBJ2-7 makes the J call doubtful. Germline V gene data show CDR1 as MDHEN and CDR2 as SYDVKM. The CDR3 is 14 amino acids. The CDR3 is CASSRGQGADEQYF. Written as DNA, the CDR3 is TGTGCCAGCAGTCGGGGACAGGGTGCGGACGAGCAGTACTTC.